What follows are 20 T cell receptor beta chains derived from one specimen sequenced in a study of T cells in women clearing cervical HPV infection. Data came from immunoSEQ multiplex PCR; TCRdb stores just in-frame clones and leaves some out. The table for this sample gives fewer than 35,000 clones. The sequenced sample consisted of blood buffy coat. Receptor source: a woman between 18 and 70 years old with a cervical HPV16 infection that either progressed to CIN3+ or cleared (not recorded which).

As to this clone: The read comes to an end 3 residues before the CDR3 does, leaving the germline J gene to fill in the end. The chain joins TRBV12-3 or TRBV12-4 to TRBJ2-3; 10 bases agree with TRBD2. V was pared by 6 bases and J by 5 bases, with 8 bases of the junction left unmatched. The CDR3 loop spans 15 amino acids. CDR3 DNA (partial): TGTGCCAGCAGATCCCGAGCGGGGGGGCTAGATACG. This encodes CASRSRAGGLDT. The whole CDR3 protein is CASRSRAGGLDTQYF.

Comment on this clone: Read coverage stops 3 residues before the CDR3 terminus; the germline J gene supplies the remainder. The chain combines TRBV12-3 or TRBV12-4 with TRBJ2-7; D gene ambiguous. This CDR3 spans 14 amino acids. With 6 bases removed from V and 0 bases from J, the gap between germline ends came to 12 bases. The CDR3 DNA, read in part, is TGTGCCAGCAGAGGAGACACGGTCTCCTACGAG. The encoded protein is CASRGDTVSYE. The whole CDR3 protein reads CASRGDTVSYEQYF.

CDR3 DNA, as far as it was read: TGTGCCAGCACATCGGACAGGGCTAGTGAAAAG. Protein product: CASTSDRASEK. The entire CDR3 is CASTSDRASEKLFF. This chain links TRBV2 with TRBJ2-2; 8 bases match TRBD1. The observed sequence ends 3 residues before the CDR3 terminus, with the missing tail filled in from the germline J gene. Germline CDR1 reads SNHLY; CDR2 reads FYNNEI. The CDR3 consists of 14 residues.

As for this clone: The CDR3 end lies 3 residues beyond the end of the read and is filled in from the germline J gene. The chain employs TRBV29-1 and TRBJ2-5; TRBD2 is a possible D gene (5 bases). The germline CDR1 and CDR2 sequences are SQVTM and ANQGSEA. V was cut by 4 bases and J by 2 bases, with 11 bases left in between. This CDR3 has 13 residues. The DNA read from the CDR3 is TGCAGCGTTGTAAGGACTTCTCAAGAGACC. Translation gives CSVVRTSQET. The full CDR3 is CSVVRTSQETQYF.

Concerning this clone itself: The read ends 3 residues shy of where the CDR3 ends; the end is completed using the germline J gene. The chain couples TRBV2 to TRBJ2-4; 8 nucleotides match TRBD1. CDR1 is SNHLY and CDR2 is FYNNEI in the germline V gene. CDR3 size: 14 residues. The CDR3 bases that were read are TGTGCCATTCAGACAGGGGAAGAAGTCTTTGGT. Its protein product is CAIQTGEEVFG. The complete CDR3 protein is CAIQTGEEVFGQYF.

A remark on this clone: The CDR3 is cut off 3 residues early in the read; its end comes from the germline J gene. The V call is TRBV5-1, the J call TRBJ2-2; 7 bases are shared with TRBD1. This CDR3 has 13 amino acids. Germline V gene lookup returns CDR1 SGHRS and CDR2 YFSETQ. Incomplete CDR3 DNA: TGCGCCAGCAAAGAGACAGGGTCTGAAAAG. Translating it yields CASKETGSEK. The entire CDR3 is CASKETGSEKLFF.

Concerning this clone itself: The CDR3 end falls 3 residues outside the read, so it is completed with the germline J gene. This chain links TRBV5-1 with TRBJ2-3; D uncertain. The CDR3 spans 14 residues. Trimming left V 4 bases short and J 1 base short, with 10 bases between. CDR1 is SGHRS, CDR2 YFSETQ, per germline. The CDR3 bases that were read are TGCGCCAGCAGCCCAGGCCTCGGCACAGATACG. Its translation is CASSPGLGTDT. Given in full, the CDR3 is CASSPGLGTDTQYF.

With respect to this clone: Read sequence stops 3 residues before the CDR3 end, and the germline J gene provides the missing end. The chain uses TRBV2 and TRBJ2-1; D unclear. V was trimmed by 2 bases and J by 2 bases, leaving 7 bases between them. Germline CDR1 is SNHLY and CDR2 is FYNNEI. This CDR3 is 14 amino acids long. CDR3 loop: CASSERDTYNEQFF. The CDR3 bases that were read are TGTGCCAGCAGTGAACGTGACACCTACAATGAG.

About this clone: The CDR3 extends 3 residues past the end of the read, so its final part is completed from the germline J gene. The chain joins TRBV5-5 to TRBJ1-2, with a possible D match to TRBD1 (6 bases). The CDR3 runs 14 residues. Trimming shortened V by 0 bases and J by 4 bases, and 10 bases separated the two germline ends. Germline CDR1 SGHKS, CDR2 YYEKEE (reference sequence). The chain's CDR3 is CASSLVGAGYGYTF. The sequenced part of the CDR3 DNA is TGTGCCAGCAGCTTGGTGGGGGCCGGCTATGGC.

CDR3 residues: CSAPARRGNYGYTF. The covered CDR3 bases are TGCAGTGCCCCCGCGCGTCGGGGAAACTATGGC. The V gene is TRBV20-1, the J gene TRBJ1-2; no definite D call. From the germline J gene comes the end of the CDR3, since the read stops 3 residues before it. V shed 6 bases and J shed 2 bases, with 16 bases lying between them. Germline V gene sequence: CDR1 DFQATT, CDR2 SNEGSKA (reference sequence). This CDR3 has 14 residues.

Remarks on this clone: The DNA ends 3 residues before the CDR3 does, and the rest of the CDR3 is filled in from the germline J gene. The chain combines TRBV11-2 with TRBJ2-1, with D perhaps TRBD2 (5 bases). Germline V gene data show CDR1 as SGHAT and CDR2 as FQNNGV. Deletions cut 11 bases from V and 0 bases from J, with 17 bases between. The CDR3 is 15 residues long. Here the CDR3 reads CAGGSVRSSYNEQFF. CDR3 DNA, as far as it was read: TGTGCCGGAGGAAGCGTTAGGAGCTCCTACAATGAG.

Note on this clone: The read comes to an end 3 residues before the CDR3 does, leaving the germline J gene to fill in the end. The rearrangement uses TRBV5-1 and TRBJ2-7, with D perhaps matching TRBD1 (5 bases). Deletions cut 0 bases from V and 1 base from J, with 14 bases between. The germline V gene has CDR1 SGHRS and CDR2 YFSETQ. There are 16 residues in the CDR3. The chain's CDR3 is CASSLASRQRSYEQYF. The sequenced CDR3 bases are TGCGCCAGCAGCTTGGCCTCCCGACAGAGATCCTACGAG. The variable domain in full, with the rest retrieved from reference TRBV5-1 and TRBJ2-7, is KAGVTQTPRYLIKTRGQQVTLSCSPISGHRSVSWYQQTPGQGLQFLFEYFSETQRNKGNFPGRFSGRQFSNSRSEMNVSTLELGDSALYLCASSLASRQRSYEQYFGPGTRLTVT.

On this clone itself: The observed sequence ends 3 residues before the CDR3 terminus, with the missing tail filled in from the germline J gene. The chain has TRBV20-1 and TRBJ1-5; weak D call: TRBD1 (5 bases). The V gene's germline CDR1 is DFQATT and CDR2 SNEGSKA (reference sequence). V was trimmed by 0 bases and J by 4 bases, leaving 19 bases between them. The CDR3 spans 17 residues. This CDR3 reads CSARDLPRQGRNQPQHF. Incomplete CDR3 DNA: TGCAGTGCTAGAGATCTCCCTAGGCAGGGTAGGAATCAGCCC.

A note on this clone: The read is 3 residues too short to cover the CDR3 end, so that end is filled in from the germline J gene. The chain is built from TRBV7-8 and TRBJ1-1; weak D call: TRBD1 (5 bases). Trimming took off 1 base at V and 4 bases at J, with 19 bases between the two ends. This CDR3 region has 17 residues. The germline V gene encodes CDR1 SGHVS and CDR2 FQNEAQ. CDR3 DNA, as far as it was read: TGTGCCAGCAGCTTAGAAGGGGCAGGGCTTCGGAGCACTGAA. Residues: CASSLEGAGLRSTE. The whole CDR3 region reads CASSLEGAGLRSTEAFF.

As regards this clone: The read ends 3 residues before the CDR3 terminus; that terminus is restored from the germline J gene. V usage is TRBV9 and J usage is TRBJ2-7; 10 bases align to TRBD1. CDR3 length: 16 amino acids. Trimming took 3 bases from V and 4 from J; bases not matched to a gene: 10. In germline, CDR1 is SGDLS, CDR2 YYNGEE. CDR3 DNA (partial): TGTGCCAGCAGCGCCTCTCCGGGACAGGGGAGGTACGAG. Translated, it gives CASSASPGQGRYE. The complete CDR3 sequence is CASSASPGQGRYEQYF.

A word on this clone: Read data end 3 residues before the CDR3 end; the end is taken from the germline J gene. The gene calls are TRBV10-1 and TRBJ2-2, with 9 bases matching TRBD2. This CDR3 contains 14 residues. The trim removed 3 bases at V and 8 bases at J, leaving 4 bases unmatched. From germline, CDR1 is WNHNN and CDR2 SYGVQD (reference sequence). The DNA read from the CDR3 is TGCGCCAGCAGTGACCTAGCGGGGTTGGGGGAG. It specifies CASSDLAGLGE. The whole CDR3 protein reads CASSDLAGLGELFF.

Worth noting for this clone: The CDR3 is cut off 3 residues early in the read; its end comes from the germline J gene. The V and J genes are TRBV29-1 and TRBJ2-2; D is perhaps TRBD2 (6 bases). The CDR3 has 13 residues. Germline V gene sequence: CDR1 SQVTM, CDR2 ANQGSEA. The covered CDR3 bases are TGCAGCGTTGGCGGGGCAACTAATGAAAAG. This gives the protein CSVGGATNEK. From start to end, the CDR3 is CSVGGATNEKLFF.

This clone is called medium-sized (0.01 to 0.1%) based on its frequency. The read comes to an end 3 residues before the CDR3 does, leaving the germline J gene to fill in the end. The chain combines TRBV13 with TRBJ2-3; D unclear. V shed 3 bases and J shed 0 bases, with 4 bases lying between them. Germline values: CDR1 PRHDT, CDR2 FYEKMQ (reference sequence). The CDR3 is made up of 13 amino acids. The CDR3 loop reads CASSFSSTDTQYF. Incomplete CDR3 DNA: TGTGCCAGCAGCTTCTCTAGCACAGATACG.

CDR3 amino acids: CASSVERGGPGETQYF. The covered CDR3 bases are TGTGCCAGCAGCGTAGAGAGGGGGGGGCCGGGAGAGACC. The chain couples TRBV9 to TRBJ2-5; D might be TRBD2 (7 bases). Sequencing ends 3 residues short of the CDR3 end; the germline J gene provides the rest. Germline V gene sequence: CDR1 SGDLS, CDR2 YYNGEE. The ends were cut back, 0 bases at V and 4 bases at J, with 16 bases in the middle. The CDR3 totals 16 residues. The full variable domain, with the rest looked up from reference TRBV9 and TRBJ2-5, is DSGVTQTPKHLITATGQRVTLRCSPRSGDLSVYWYQQSLDQGLQFLIQYYNGEERAKGNILERFSAQQFPDLHSELNLSSLELGDSALYFCASSVERGGPGETQYFGPGTRLLVL.

On this clone itself: The read terminates 3 residues before the CDR3 end, so the remaining end is supplied by the germline J gene. This chain joins TRBV11-2 and TRBJ1-2; 8 nucleotides align to TRBD1. The CDR3 loop spans 14 amino acids. Looked up from germline, CDR1 is SGHAT and CDR2 is FQNNGV. Germline trimming cut 5 bases from V and 3 bases from J; bases unmatched to any gene: 5. The sequenced part of the CDR3 DNA is TGTGCCAGCAGCCCCACACAGGGGGACTATGGC. It is translated as CASSPTQGDYG. The CDR3 reads in full as CASSPTQGDYGYTF.